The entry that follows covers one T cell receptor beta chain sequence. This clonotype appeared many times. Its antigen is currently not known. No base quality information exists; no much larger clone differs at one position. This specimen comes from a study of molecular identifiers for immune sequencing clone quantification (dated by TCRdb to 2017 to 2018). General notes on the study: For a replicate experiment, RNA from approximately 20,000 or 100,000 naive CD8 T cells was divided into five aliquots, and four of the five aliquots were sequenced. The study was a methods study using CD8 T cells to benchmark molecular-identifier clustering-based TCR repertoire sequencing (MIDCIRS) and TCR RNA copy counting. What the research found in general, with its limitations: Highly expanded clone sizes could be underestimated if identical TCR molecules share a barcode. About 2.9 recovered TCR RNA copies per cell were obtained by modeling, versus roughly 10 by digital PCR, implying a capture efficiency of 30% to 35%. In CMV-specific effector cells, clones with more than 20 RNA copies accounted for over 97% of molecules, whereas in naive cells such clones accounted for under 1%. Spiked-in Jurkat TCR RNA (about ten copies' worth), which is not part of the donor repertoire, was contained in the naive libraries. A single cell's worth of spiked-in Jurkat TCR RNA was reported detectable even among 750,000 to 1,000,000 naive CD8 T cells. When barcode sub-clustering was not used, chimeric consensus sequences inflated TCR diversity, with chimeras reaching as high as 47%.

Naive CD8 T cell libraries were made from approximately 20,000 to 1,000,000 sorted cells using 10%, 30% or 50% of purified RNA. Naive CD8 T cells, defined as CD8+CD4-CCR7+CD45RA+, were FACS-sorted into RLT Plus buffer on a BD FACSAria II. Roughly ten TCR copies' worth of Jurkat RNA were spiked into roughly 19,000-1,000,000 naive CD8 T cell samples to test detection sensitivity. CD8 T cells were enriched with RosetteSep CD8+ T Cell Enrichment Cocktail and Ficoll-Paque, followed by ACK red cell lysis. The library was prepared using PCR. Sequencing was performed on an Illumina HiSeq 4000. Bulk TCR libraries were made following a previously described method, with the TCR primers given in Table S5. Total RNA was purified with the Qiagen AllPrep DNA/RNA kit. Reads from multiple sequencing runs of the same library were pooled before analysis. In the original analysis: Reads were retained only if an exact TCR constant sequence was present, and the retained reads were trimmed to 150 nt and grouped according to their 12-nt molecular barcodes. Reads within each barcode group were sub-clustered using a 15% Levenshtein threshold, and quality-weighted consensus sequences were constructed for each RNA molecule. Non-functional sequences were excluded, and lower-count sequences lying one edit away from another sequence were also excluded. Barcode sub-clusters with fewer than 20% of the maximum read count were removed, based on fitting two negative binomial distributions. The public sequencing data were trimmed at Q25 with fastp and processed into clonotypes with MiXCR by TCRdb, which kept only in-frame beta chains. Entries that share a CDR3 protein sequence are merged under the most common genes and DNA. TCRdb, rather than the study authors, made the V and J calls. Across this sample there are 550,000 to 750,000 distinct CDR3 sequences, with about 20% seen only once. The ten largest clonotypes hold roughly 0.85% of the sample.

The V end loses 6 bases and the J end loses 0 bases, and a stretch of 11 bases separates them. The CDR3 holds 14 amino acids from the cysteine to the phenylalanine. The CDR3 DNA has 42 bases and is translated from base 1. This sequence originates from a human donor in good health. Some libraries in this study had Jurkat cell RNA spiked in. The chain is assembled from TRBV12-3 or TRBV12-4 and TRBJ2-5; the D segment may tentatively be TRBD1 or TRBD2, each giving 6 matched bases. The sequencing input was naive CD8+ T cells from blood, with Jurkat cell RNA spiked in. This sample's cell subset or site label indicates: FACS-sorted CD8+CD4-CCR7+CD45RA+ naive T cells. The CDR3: CASSPGANQETQYF. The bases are TGTGCCAGCAGCCCGGGGGCCAACCAAGAGACCCAGTACTTC.